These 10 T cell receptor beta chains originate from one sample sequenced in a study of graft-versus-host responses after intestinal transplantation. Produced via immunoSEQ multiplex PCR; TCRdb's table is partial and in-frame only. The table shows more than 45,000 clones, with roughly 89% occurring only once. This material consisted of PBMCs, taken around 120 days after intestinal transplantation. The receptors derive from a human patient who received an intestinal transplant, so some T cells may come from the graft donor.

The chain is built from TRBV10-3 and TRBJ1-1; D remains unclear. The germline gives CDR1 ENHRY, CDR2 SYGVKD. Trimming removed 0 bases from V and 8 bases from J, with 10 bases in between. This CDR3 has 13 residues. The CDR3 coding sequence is TGTGCCATCAGTGAGTCGGGGTCTTTCGAAGCTTTCTTT. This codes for CAISESGSFEAFF.

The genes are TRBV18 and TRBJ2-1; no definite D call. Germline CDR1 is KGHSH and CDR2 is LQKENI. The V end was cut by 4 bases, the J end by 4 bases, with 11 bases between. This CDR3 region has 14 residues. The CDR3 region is CASSLLPRYNEQFF. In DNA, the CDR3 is TGTGCCAGCTCACTCCTCCCGCGGTACAATGAGCAGTTCTTC.

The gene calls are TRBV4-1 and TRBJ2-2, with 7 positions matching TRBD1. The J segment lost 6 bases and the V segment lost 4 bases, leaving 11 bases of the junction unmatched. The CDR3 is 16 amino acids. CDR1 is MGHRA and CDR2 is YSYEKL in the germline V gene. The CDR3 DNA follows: TGCGCCAGCAGCCGACTACAGGGGTCTCGGGCCGGGGAGCTGTTTTTT. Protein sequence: CASSRLQGSRAGELFF.

CDR3 DNA: TGCGCCAGCAGCCAAGATCGGCTAGCGGGGGCCGATACGCAGTATTTT. This gives the protein CASSQDRLAGADTQYF. The V gene is TRBV4-1, the J gene TRBJ2-3; 10 bases agree with TRBD2. V gave up 0 bases and J gave up 6 bases; unmatched junction bases: 6. This CDR3 is built from 16 residues. Per germline, CDR1 MGHRA and CDR2 YSYEKL.

The CDR3 DNA reads as TGTGCCAGCTCACCACTAGCGGGAGTCTACGAGCAGTACTTC. Encoded protein: CASSPLAGVYEQYF. The chain joins TRBV18 to TRBJ2-7; 9 bases are a match to TRBD2. Looked up from germline, CDR1 is KGHSH and CDR2 is LQKENI. Unmatched junction bases numbered 1, after V lost 1 base and J lost 3 bases. This CDR3 spans 14 amino acids.

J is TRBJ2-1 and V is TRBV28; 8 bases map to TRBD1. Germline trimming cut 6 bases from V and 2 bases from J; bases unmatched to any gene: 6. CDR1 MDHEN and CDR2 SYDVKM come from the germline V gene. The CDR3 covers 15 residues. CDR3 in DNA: TGTGCCAGCAGCCTCCGGGACAGGCCCTACAATGAGCAGTTCTTC. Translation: CASSLRDRPYNEQFF.

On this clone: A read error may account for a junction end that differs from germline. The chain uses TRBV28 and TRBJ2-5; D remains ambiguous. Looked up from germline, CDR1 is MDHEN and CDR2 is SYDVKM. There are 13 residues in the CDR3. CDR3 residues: CASGEVYQETQHF. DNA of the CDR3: TGTGCCAGTGGGGAAGTGTACCAAGAGACCCAGCACTTC.

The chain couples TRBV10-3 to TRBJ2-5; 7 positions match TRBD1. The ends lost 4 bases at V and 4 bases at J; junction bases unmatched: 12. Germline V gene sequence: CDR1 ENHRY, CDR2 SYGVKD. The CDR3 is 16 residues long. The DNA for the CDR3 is TGTGCCATCAGTGTGGACCCCCACGACAGGGCAGAGACCCAGTACTTC. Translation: CAISVDPHDRAETQYF.

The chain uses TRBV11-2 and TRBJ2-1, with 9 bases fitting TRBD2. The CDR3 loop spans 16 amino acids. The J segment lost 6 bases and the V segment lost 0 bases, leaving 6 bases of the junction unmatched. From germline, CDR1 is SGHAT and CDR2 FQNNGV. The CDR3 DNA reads TGTGCCAGCAGCTTAGAGCTGGGACTAGCTTCCAATGAGCAGTTCTTC. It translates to CASSLELGLASNEQFF.

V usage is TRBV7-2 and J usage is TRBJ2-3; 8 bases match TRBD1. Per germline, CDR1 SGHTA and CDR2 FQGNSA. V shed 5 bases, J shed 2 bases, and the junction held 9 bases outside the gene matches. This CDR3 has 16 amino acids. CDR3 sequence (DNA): TGTGCCAGCAGCCCCGGCCAGACAGGGGACACAGATACGCAGTATTTT. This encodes CASSPGQTGDTDTQYF.